This T cell receptor (beta chain) originates from a study of T cell responses to AZD1222 COVID-19 vaccine (dated by TCRdb to the early 2020s). For context, the study as a whole: TCR sequencing was performed for roughly 240 trial participants, of whom about 210 were given two doses of AZD1222 and about 25 were given two doses of MenACWY control vaccine. Trial participants were enrolled into age subgroups of 18-55, 56-69 and 70-plus years, which contained around 150, 29 and 61 TCR-sequenced participants, respectively.

The CDR3 regions of human TCRbeta chains were analyzed by immunosequencing. As for how the authors treated the data: TCRs in the repertoires were compared against a reference library of SARS-CoV-2-specific TCRs that had been generated with the MIRA antigen-specificity platform. Breadth meant the fraction of unique TCRs that were SARS-CoV-2-associated, whereas depth meant the fraction of total T cells that were SARS-CoV-2-associated. Each spike-specific TCR was assigned to its reactive spike region and to a CD4 or CD8 class using the MIRA data. Log10-transformed breadth and depth values were compared by one-way ANOVA with Sidak's multiple comparisons tests. The table was pulled from immuneACCESS by TCRdb, which kept in-frame rearrangements only. Such tables lose some clones; where checked, under half of the loss comes from unresolved V genes, and the rest has no known cause. V and J calls and clone size follow that table, whereas D and trimming were derived from the DNA. This sample is represented by approximately 30,000 clones; about 80% of them were singletons. Approximately 4.8% of the sample comes from the top ten.

Sample time point, as interpreted from the label and publication: about 28 days (+/-7) after the second vaccine dose. Because spike-specific TCR depth and breadth did not differ between the two schedules, AZD1222 recipients who got a second dose at roughly 4 weeks were pooled with those who got a second dose at roughly 12 weeks. Samples from vaccinated people were obtained from the UK trials COV001 and COV002, which included a single-blind randomized controlled phase 2/3 trial of AZD1222 (ChAdOx1 nCoV-19) in healthy adults. For TCRbeta chain sequencing, PBMC samples from trial participants were taken at day 0 and at day 28 after the second dose. The V and J ends are trimmed by 5 bases and 5 bases, leaving 10 bases between them. CDR1 is given as SGHRS and CDR2 as YFSETQ, both from the germline V gene. CDR3 length: 12 amino acids, cysteine to phenylalanine. Only the CDR3 DNA is retained, 36 bases long and in frame from the first base.

This clone was recorded a few times. Its antigen remains unidentified. Per-base quality was not reported, and no clone a single base away is much larger than it. Broad study findings and their caveats: Reportedly, almost half of the unique spike-specific TCRs recognized epitopes lying outside the regions that are mutated in the B.1.351 and B.1.1.7 variants. CD4 TCRs associated with the vaccine covered the entire spike protein, and the dominant responses were in regions 160-218 and 743-854. In the small 56-69-year group, the increase in depth fell short of significance, most likely because of low power. Because no day 14 peak-response samples were available, repertoires were characterized only after the peak T cell response. Participants were mostly white British, with more females than males. The authors suggested clonal diversity may have been underestimated. After two AZD1222 doses, spike-specific TCR breadth and depth were significantly higher than at day 0 and than in MenACWY recipients. Only 5 to 7 AZD1222 recipients were SARS-CoV-2 seropositive at baseline, limiting conclusions about previously exposed vaccinees.

Here the chain combines TRBV5-1 and TRBJ1-2; too little of a D gene remains to name it. The TCR originated in an adult who received the AZD1222 COVID-19 vaccine. The sample in question was peripheral blood, obtained 28 days after the second AZD1222 dose. The sequence in DNA is TGCGCCAGCAGGTACGGGTCGTATGGCTACACCTTC. Its product reads: CASRYGSYGYTF.